This T cell receptor (beta chain) was captured in a study of Tregs in tolerant kidney transplant recipients. The assay was immunoSEQ multiplex PCR, and TCRdb's table has in-frame clones only and misses some. The table shows roughly 120,000 clones, with 92% occurring only once. Notes on the study in general: Activated donor B cell expansion appeared to reveal the most relevant donor-specific TCRbeta repertoire. The small number of patients limits these findings pending further validation.

As for this clone: As yet, its antigen is unknown.

The CDR3 totals 16 residues. Trimming pared 0 bases from V and 0 bases from J, leaving 10 bases between. Germline CDR1 LNHNV, CDR2 YYDKDF (reference sequence). Unstimulated regulatory T cells (CD4+CD25+CD127-), CD4+CD25- non-regulatory cells, CD4 and CD8 cells were FACS-sorted from thawed PBMCs. Sequenced input: CD4+ T cells from blood. This rearrangement joins TRBV15 to TRBJ2-3; possible D gene TRBD2, 6 bases. This clonotype was obtained from a human donor in good health. The CDR3 DNA reads as TGTGCCACCAGCAGAGATATGGGGGGTAGCACAGATACGCAGTATTTT. Its protein is CATSRDMGGSTDTQYF. Looking up the rest from reference TRBV15 and TRBJ2-3 gives the full variable domain: DAMVIQNPRYQVTQFGKPVTLSCSQTLNHNVMYWYQQKSSQAPKLLFHYYDKDFNNEADTPDNFQSRRPNTSFCFLDIRSPGLGDTAMYLCATSRDMGGSTDTQYFGPGTRLTVL.